The 9 T cell receptor beta chains reported below all come from one sample, sequenced in a study of blood T cell repertoires in COVID-19. Produced via immunoSEQ multiplex PCR; TCRdb's table is partial and in-frame only. The sample records 650,000 to 800,000 clones, over 80% being singletons. The specimen sequenced was peripheral blood. These receptors came from a woman aged 18-30 years with acute or convalescent COVID-19.

V and J are TRBV6-5 and TRBJ1-6, with 10 nucleotides matching TRBD1. V was pared by 7 bases and J by 7 bases, with 4 bases of the junction left unmatched. This CDR3 has 14 residues. Germline V lookup: CDR1 MNHEY, CDR2 SVGAGI. CDR3 residues: CASKGQGENSPLHF. The DNA of the CDR3 is TGTGCCAGCAAAGGACAGGGGGAGAATTCACCCCTCCACTTT.

In the case of this clone: An end of the junction differs from the germline gene, which may be a read error. The rearrangement joins TRBV5-1 to TRBJ2-3; D gene ambiguous. The CDR3 is 15 amino acids. The germline gives CDR1 SGHRS, CDR2 YFSETQ. The DNA of the CDR3 is TGCGCCAGCAGTTTGGGTCCGGGTAGCACAGATACGCAGTATTTT. Its translation is CASSLGPGSTDTQYF.

V and J are TRBV13 and TRBJ1-3; no reliable D call. CDR3 length: 14 amino acids. The V end was cut by 2 bases, the J end by 0 bases, with 5 bases between. Germline loops: CDR1 PRHDT, CDR2 FYEKMQ (reference sequence). This chain's CDR3 is CASSLSGSGNTIYF. In nucleotides, the CDR3 is TGTGCCAGCAGCTTATCGGGCTCTGGAAACACCATATATTTT.

This clone was detected once. J is TRBJ1-4 and V is TRBV27; D is ambiguous. CDR1 is MNHEY and CDR2 is SMNVEV in the germline V gene (reference sequence). This CDR3 spans 14 amino acids. The V end lost 6 bases, the J end lost 4 bases, and 12 bases lay between the germline ends. The CDR3 nucleotides read TGTGCCAGCAGCTCCCCATCCGGTAATGAAAAACTGTTTTTT. This codes for CASSSPSGNEKLFF. The variable domain in full, completed from reference TRBV27 and TRBJ1-4, reads EAQVTQNPRYLITVTGKKLTVTCSQNMNHEYMSWYRQDPGLGLRQIYYSMNVEVTDKGDVPEGYKVSRKEKRNFPLILESPSPNQTSLYFCASSSPSGNEKLFFGSGTQLSVL.

The V call is TRBV5-5, the J call TRBJ1-1; D is possibly TRBD1 (6 bases). Trimming shortened V by 1 base and J by 2 bases, and 15 bases separated the two germline ends. Germline V gene lookup returns CDR1 SGHKS and CDR2 YYEKEE (reference sequence). This CDR3 is built from 16 residues. CDR3 coding DNA: TGTGCCAGCAGCTTGTGGGGGACAACTCTAAACACTGAAGCTTTCTTT. This gives the protein CASSLWGTTLNTEAFF.

The chain recombines TRBV2 with TRBJ2-7; D is possibly TRBD1 (6 bases). Trimming stripped 6 bases from V and 2 bases from J, with 8 bases between. This CDR3 is 12 amino acids long. Looked up from germline, CDR1 is SNHLY and CDR2 is FYNNEI. For the CDR3, the DNA is TGTGCCAGCAGAGGACAGACCTACGAGCAGTACTTC. It is translated as CASRGQTYEQYF.

The chain links TRBV18 to TRBJ2-7, with TRBD1 matching 9 bases. CDR1 is KGHSH, CDR2 LQKENI, per germline. The CDR3 runs 16 residues. Trimming took 3 bases from V and 0 from J; bases not matched to a gene: 6. This CDR3 reads CASSPTETGGSYEQYF. Here the CDR3 DNA reads TGTGCCAGCTCACCTACTGAGACAGGGGGCTCCTACGAGCAGTACTTC.

This chain uses TRBV6-5 with TRBJ1-5; the match to TRBD1 covers 10 bases. This CDR3 region has 15 residues. V was clipped by 4 bases and J by 9 bases; unmatched bases: 9. Germline V lookup: CDR1 MNHEY, CDR2 SVGAGI. The DNA for the CDR3 is TGTGCCAGCAGTTTGGGGGGACAGGGGTTCGGGCCCCAGCATTTT. Translation gives CASSLGGQGFGPQHF.

This clone was detected once. The chain carries TRBV10-3 and TRBJ1-3; 7 nucleotides align to TRBD1. The CDR3 length is 15 residues. The V gene's germline CDR1 is ENHRY and CDR2 SYGVKD. Germline trimming cut 5 bases from V and 2 bases from J; bases unmatched to any gene: 6. CDR3 coding DNA: TGTGCCATCAGTCCGGGACAGAAGACTGGAAACACCATATATTTT. This encodes CAISPGQKTGNTIYF.